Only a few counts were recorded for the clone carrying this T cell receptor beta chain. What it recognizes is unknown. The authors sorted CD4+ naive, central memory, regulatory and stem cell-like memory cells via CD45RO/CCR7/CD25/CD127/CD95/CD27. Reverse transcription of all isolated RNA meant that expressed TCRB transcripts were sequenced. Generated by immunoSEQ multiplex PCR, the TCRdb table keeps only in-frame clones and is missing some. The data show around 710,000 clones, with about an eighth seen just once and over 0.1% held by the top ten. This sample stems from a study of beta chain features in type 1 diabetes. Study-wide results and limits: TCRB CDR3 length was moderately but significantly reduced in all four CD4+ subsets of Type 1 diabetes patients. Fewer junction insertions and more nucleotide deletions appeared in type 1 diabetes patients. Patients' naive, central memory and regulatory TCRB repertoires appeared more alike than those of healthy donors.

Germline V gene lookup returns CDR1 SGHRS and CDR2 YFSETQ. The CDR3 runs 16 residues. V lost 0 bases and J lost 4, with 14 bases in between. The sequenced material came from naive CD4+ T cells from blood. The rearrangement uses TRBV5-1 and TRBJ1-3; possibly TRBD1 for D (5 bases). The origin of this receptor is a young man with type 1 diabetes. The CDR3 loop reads CASSLAGASYGNTIYF. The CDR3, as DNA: TGCGCCAGCAGCTTGGCTGGGGCTTCGTACGGAAACACCATATATTTT.